The text below deals with one T cell receptor (beta chain). Four subsets defined by CD45RA and CD27 were sorted after CD3, CD4, CD8 and live/dead staining. The beta constant-region primer was an equimolar mix of two oligonucleotides covering TRBC1 and TRBC2. Ligation attached a single-stranded oligonucleotide with a 12-nucleotide UMI and the SP2 primer to the cDNA 3' end. The ligated cDNA underwent four PCR rounds using SP2 and nested alpha and beta constant-region primers. TCRdb re-called the UMI-ligation and nested PCR reads with MiXCR, one entry per CDR3 protein. This repertoire shows under 150,000 distinct CDR3 sequences, about 18% found once; its top ten account for around 0.14%. The data derive from a study of naive and memory T cell subsets. Material for sequencing was naive CD4+ T cells from blood. This receptor was identified in a human donor in good health.

The CDR3: CSVALAGGPSTQYF. The CDR3 bases are TGCAGCGTTGCACTAGCGGGAGGGCCGAGCACGCAGTATTTT. The genes are TRBV29-1 and TRBJ2-3, with 13 positions matching TRBD2. Germline CDR1 and CDR2: SQVTM and ANQGSEA. This CDR3 is built from 14 residues. The V and J ends lost 4 bases and 9 bases, in that order; junction bases with no gene match: 7.